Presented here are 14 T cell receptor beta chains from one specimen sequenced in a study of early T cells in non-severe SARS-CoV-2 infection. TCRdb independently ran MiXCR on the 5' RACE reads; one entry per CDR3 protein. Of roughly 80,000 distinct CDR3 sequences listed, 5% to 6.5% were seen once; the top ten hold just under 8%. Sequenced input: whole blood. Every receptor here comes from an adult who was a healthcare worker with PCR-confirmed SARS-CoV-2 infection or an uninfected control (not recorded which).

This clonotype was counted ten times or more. The CDR3 spells CASSPRRTNSGANVLTF. DNA of the CDR3: TGTGCCAGCTCACCACGCCGGACCAACTCTGGGGCCAACGTCCTGACTTTC. The chain combines TRBV18 with TRBJ2-6; no reliable D call. The CDR3 consists of 17 residues. The V end was cut by 1 base, the J end by 0 bases, with 10 bases between. From germline, CDR1 is KGHSH and CDR2 LQKENI.

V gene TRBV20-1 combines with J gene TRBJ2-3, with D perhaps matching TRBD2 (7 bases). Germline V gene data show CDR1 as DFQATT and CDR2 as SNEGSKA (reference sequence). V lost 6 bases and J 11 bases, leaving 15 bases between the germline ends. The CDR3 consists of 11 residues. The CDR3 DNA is TGCAGTGCGCCACTAGGGGGGGAGCAGTATTTT. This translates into CSAPLGGEQYF.

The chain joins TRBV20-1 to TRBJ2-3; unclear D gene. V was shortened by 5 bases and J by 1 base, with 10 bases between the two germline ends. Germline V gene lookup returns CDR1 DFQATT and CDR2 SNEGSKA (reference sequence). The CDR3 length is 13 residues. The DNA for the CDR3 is TGCAGTGCTTACCCGAGTGGCACAGATACGCAGTATTTT. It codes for CSAYPSGTDTQYF.

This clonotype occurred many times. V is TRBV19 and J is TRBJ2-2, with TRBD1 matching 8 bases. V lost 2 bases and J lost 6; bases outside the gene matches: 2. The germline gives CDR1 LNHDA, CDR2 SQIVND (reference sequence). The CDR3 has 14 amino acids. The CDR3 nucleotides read TGTGCCAGTAGTATAAGGACAGGGCCCGGGGAGCTGTTTTTT. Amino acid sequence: CASSIRTGPGELFF.

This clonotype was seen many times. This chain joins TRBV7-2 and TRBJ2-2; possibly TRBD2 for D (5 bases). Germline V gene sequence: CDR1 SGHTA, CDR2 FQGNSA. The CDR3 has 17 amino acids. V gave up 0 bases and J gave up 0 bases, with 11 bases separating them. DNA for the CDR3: TGTGCCAGCAGCTTAGCGCACGGGGTGCCGAACACCGGGGAGCTGTTTTTT. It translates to CASSLAHGVPNTGELFF.

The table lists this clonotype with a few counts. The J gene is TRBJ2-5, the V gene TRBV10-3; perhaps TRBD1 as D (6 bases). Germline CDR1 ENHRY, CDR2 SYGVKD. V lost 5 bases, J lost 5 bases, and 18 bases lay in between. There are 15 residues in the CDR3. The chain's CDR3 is CAISQTGIQGETQYF. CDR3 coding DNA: TGTGCCATCAGTCAGACAGGAATACAAGGGGAGACCCAGTACTTC.

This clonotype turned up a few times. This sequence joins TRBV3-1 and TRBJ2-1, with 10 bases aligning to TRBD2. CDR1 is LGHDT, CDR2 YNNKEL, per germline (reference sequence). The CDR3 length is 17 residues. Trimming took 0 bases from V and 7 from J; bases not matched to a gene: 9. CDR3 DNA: TGTGCCAGCAGCCAAGAGTCAGCGGGGGGGCTTCGGAATGAGCAGTTCTTC. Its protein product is CASSQESAGGLRNEQFF.

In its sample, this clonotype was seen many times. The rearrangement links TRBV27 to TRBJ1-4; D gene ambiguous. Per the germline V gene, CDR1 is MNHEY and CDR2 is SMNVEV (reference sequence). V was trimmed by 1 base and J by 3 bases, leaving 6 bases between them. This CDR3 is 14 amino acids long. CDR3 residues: CASSLYSPNEKLFF. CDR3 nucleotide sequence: TGTGCCAGCAGTTTATACAGCCCTAATGAAAAACTGTTTTTT.

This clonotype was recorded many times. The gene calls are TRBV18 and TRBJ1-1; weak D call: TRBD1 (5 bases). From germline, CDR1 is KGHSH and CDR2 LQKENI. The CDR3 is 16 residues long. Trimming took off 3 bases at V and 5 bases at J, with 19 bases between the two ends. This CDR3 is CASSPSAGEGWTEAFF. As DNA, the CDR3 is TGTGCCAGCTCACCCTCCGCTGGGGAGGGGTGGACTGAAGCTTTCTTT.

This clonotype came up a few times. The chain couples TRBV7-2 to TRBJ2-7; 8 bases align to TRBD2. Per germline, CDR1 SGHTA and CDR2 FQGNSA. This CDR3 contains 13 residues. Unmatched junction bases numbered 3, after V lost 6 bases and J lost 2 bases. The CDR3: CASRYSGTYEQYF. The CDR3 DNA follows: TGTGCCAGCAGATATAGCGGGACCTACGAGCAGTACTTC.

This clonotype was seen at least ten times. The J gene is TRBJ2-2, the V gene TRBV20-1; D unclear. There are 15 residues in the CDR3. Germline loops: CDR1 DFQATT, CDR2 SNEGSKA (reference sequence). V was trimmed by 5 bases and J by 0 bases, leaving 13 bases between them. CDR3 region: CSAPVGGSNTGELFF. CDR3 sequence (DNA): TGCAGTGCTCCCGTAGGTGGGTCGAACACCGGGGAGCTGTTTTTT.

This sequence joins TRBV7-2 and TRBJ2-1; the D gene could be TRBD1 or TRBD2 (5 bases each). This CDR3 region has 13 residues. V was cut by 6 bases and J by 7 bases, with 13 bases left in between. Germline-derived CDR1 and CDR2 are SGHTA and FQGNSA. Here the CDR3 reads CASRRDASNEQFF. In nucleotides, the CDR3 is TGTGCCAGCAGGAGGGACGCCTCAAATGAGCAGTTCTTC.

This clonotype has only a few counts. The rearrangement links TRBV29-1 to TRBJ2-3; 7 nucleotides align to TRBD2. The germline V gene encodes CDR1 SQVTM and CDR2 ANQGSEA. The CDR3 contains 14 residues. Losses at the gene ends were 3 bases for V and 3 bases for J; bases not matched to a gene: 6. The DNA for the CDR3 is TGCAGCGTTGACAGGTCGGGGGGAACAGATACGCAGTATTTT. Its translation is CSVDRSGGTDTQYF.

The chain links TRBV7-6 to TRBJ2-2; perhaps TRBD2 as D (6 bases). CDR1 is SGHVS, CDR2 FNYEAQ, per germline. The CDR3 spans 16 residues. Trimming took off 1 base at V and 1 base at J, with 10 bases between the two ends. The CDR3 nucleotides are TGTGCCAGCAGCTTAGATATGGGACTGAACACCGGGGAGCTGTTTTTT. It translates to CASSLDMGLNTGELFF.